This TCR beta chain was sequenced in a study of identical twins. In its sample, this clonotype was seen a few times. Each CDR3 protein gets one entry after TCRdb re-called the 5' RACE reads with MiXCR. In the table there are some 900,000 distinct CDR3 sequences, 10% to 15% of which are singletons. The V segment lost 7 bases and the J segment 0 bases; nucleotides outside the gene matches: 6. CDR3 length equals 15 residues. Germline V gives CDR1 LNHNV, CDR2 YYDKDF (reference sequence). These same data were also listed under a study on yellow fever vaccine responses in identical twins.

The chain is built from TRBV15 and TRBJ2-1; TRBD2 matches 7 bases. What was sequenced was PBMCs. The clonotype originates from a woman between 18 and 30 years old in good health. CDR3: CATTGRSSSYNEQFF. The CDR3 bases are TGTGCCACCACCGGGAGGAGCAGCTCCTACAATGAGCAGTTCTTC.